The rows below give T cell receptor beta chains drawn from one sample of a study of graft-versus-host responses after intestinal transplantation. Repertoires were generated with immunoSEQ multiplex PCR, while TCRdb's copy carries only in-frame clones and drops some. The sample holds about 82,000 clones; 91% are singletons and the top ten take more than 0.075%. These receptors have no known antigen. The sequences come from unstimulated CD4+ T cells sorted from spleen or lymph node cells, collected before intestinal transplant. The receptors come from a human donor who received an intestinal transplant. The CDR3 runs from the conserved cysteine through the conserved F or W. D genes are given only for firm matches. A clone size is listed for some rows: how often the clone was seen (once, few, many), or a class if it is expanded.

d_call	clone_size	v_call	j_call	cdr3_aa	cdr3_nt
TRBD1	once	TRBV27	TRBJ1-5	CASSAIGLTGAYNQPQHF	TGTGCCAGCAGTGCTATAGGGTTGACAGGGGCCTACAATCAGCCCCAGCATTTT
TRBD2	-	TRBV9	TRBJ2-7	CASSSGATYEQYF	TGTGCCAGCAGTAGCGGGGCCACCTACGAGCAGTACTTC
TRBD1	-	TRBV9	TRBJ2-4	CASSDSRGSKNIQYF	TGTGCCAGCAGCGATTCCAGGGGGTCCAAAAACATTCAGTACTTC
TRBD1	-	TRBV7-2	TRBJ2-7	CASSLGRGRPYEQYF	TGTGCCAGCAGCTTGGGCAGGGGGCGCCCCTACGAGCAGTACTTC
TRBD1	-	TRBV15	TRBJ1-6	CATSRAGTGLPLHF	TGTGCCACCAGCAGAGCCGGGACAGGTTTACCCCTCCACTTT
-	-	TRBV6-1	TRBJ1-3	CASSEYIRSGNTIYF	TGTGCCAGCAGTGAGTACATTCGCTCTGGAAACACCATATATTTT
TRBD1	-	TRBV5-4	TRBJ2-7	CASSFDRGKQYF	TGTGCCAGCAGCTTCGACAGGGGGAAGCAGTACTTC
TRBD1	-	TRBV7-6	TRBJ1-1	CASSQNPNRDRVLSTEAFF	TGTGCCAGCAGCCAAAATCCTAACCGGGACAGGGTTCTTAGCACTGAAGCTTTCTTT
-	-	TRBV9	TRBJ1-2	CASSRGDVDYGYTF	TGTGCCAGCAGCCGGGGTGATGTCGACTATGGCTACACCTTC
-	-	TRBV11-2	TRBJ2-5	CASSPGGNEETQYF	TGTGCCAGCAGCCCCGGAGGGAATGAAGAGACCCAGTACTTC
TRBD1	once	TRBV30	TRBJ1-4	CAWSGDRKNEKLFF	TGTGCCTGGAGCGGGGACAGGAAAAATGAAAAACTGTTTTTT
-	-	TRBV4-1	TRBJ1-1	CASSQGSGVEQAFF	TGCGCCAGCAGCCAAGGTTCAGGGGTTGAACAAGCTTTCTTT
-	-	TRBV2	TRBJ1-1	CASSVENTEAFF	TGTGCCAGCAGTGTAGAGAACACTGAAGCTTTCTTT
TRBD2	-	TRBV7-2	TRBJ2-1	CASRVAGGPNEQFF	TGTGCCAGCAGAGTGGCGGGGGGGCCGAATGAGCAGTTCTTC
TRBD2	-	TRBV30	TRBJ2-1	CAWSLRLAGQGNEQFF	TGTGCCTGGTCCCTACGCTTAGCGGGGCAGGGGAATGAGCAGTTCTTC
TRBD1	-	TRBV5-6	TRBJ2-3	CASSLPDRSTDTQYF	TGTGCCAGCAGCTTGCCGGACAGGAGCACAGATACGCAGTATTTT
-	-	TRBV21-1	TRBJ1-5	CASSKSGTGRQPQHF	TGTGCCAGCAGCAAATCCGGGACAGGCCGACAGCCCCAGCATTTT
-	-	TRBV14	TRBJ1-1	CASSNLLGRTEAFF	TGTGCCAGCTCTAATCTCCTAGGGAGGACTGAAGCTTTCTTT
-	-	TRBV5-1	TRBJ1-2	CASRRDHPQDFYGYTF	TGCGCCAGCAGGCGGGACCACCCCCAAGATTTCTATGGCTACACCTTC
-	-	TRBV29-1	TRBJ1-2	CSVVEGYTF	TGCAGCGTCGTGGAGGGCTACACCTTC
-	-	TRBV5-1	TRBJ2-3	CASQKRQGSDTQYF	TGCGCCAGCCAGAAGAGGCAGGGGAGCGATACGCAGTATTTT
-	-	TRBV6-5	TRBJ1-6	CASKAGAESPLHF	TGTGCCAGCAAGGCAGGGGCGGAGTCACCCCTCCACTTT
TRBD2	-	TRBV7-6	TRBJ2-5	CASSLGSRLAGGPDTQETQYF	TGTGCCAGCAGCTTAGGCTCACGGCTAGCGGGGGGGCCTGATACCCAAGAGACCCAGTACTTC
TRBD1	-	TRBV9	TRBJ2-2	CASSVEVVGQGATGELFF	TGTGCCAGCAGCGTAGAGGTGGTAGGGCAGGGGGCCACCGGGGAGCTGTTTTTT
-	-	TRBV4-1	TRBJ2-7	CASSQDFRGFYEQYF	TGCGCCAGCAGCCAAGATTTCCGGGGGTTCTACGAGCAGTACTTC
TRBD2	few	TRBV19	TRBJ2-1	CASSIPRTSGGVKQFF	TGTGCCAGTAGTATCCCCCGGACTAGCGGGGGGGTTAAGCAGTTCTTC
-	-	TRBV11-2	TRBJ2-6	CASSPRDTRSGANVLTF	TGTGCCAGCAGCCCACGGGACACACGATCTGGGGCCAACGTCCTGACTTTC
-	-	TRBV10-3	TRBJ1-5	CAIRGQDNQPQHF	TGTGCCATCAGGGGGCAGGATAATCAGCCCCAGCATTTT
-	-	TRBV4-3	TRBJ2-7	CASSQGRGSYEQYF	TGCGCCAGCAGCCAAGGCAGGGGATCCTACGAGCAGTACTTC
TRBD2	once	TRBV9	TRBJ2-7	CASSVVQHGRFYYEQYF	TGTGCCAGCAGCGTAGTTCAACACGGGAGGTTCTACTACGAGCAGTACTTC
TRBD2	-	TRBV4-1	TRBJ2-3	CASSRGASGVTDTQYF	TGCGCCAGCAGCCGGGGGGCTAGCGGGGTAACAGATACGCAGTATTTT
-	-	TRBV28	TRBJ2-7	CASATKQATSSYEQYF	TGTGCCAGCGCGACAAAACAGGCTACCAGCTCCTACGAGCAGTACTTC
TRBD2	-	TRBV4-1	TRBJ2-5	CASSQESLAGQETQYF	TGCGCCAGCAGCCAGGAAAGTCTAGCGGGGCAAGAGACCCAGTACTTC
TRBD1	few	TRBV10-3	TRBJ1-2	CAISTGGAGKIYGYTF	TGTGCCATCAGTACAGGGGGCGCGGGCAAAATTTATGGCTACACCTTC
-	once	TRBV7-9	TRBJ1-1	CASSLIGGMNTEAFF	TGTGCCAGCAGCTTAATCGGGGGGATGAACACTGAAGCTTTCTTT
-	-	TRBV19	TRBJ2-2	CASSIVGQVGAGELFF	TGTGCCAGTAGTATAGTTGGGCAGGTCGGGGCCGGGGAGCTGTTTTTT
TRBD2	-	TRBV7-2	TRBJ2-2	CASSLRLAGGTGELFF	TGTGCCAGCAGCTTACGACTAGCGGGGGGCACCGGGGAGCTGTTTTTT
-	-	TRBV14	TRBJ1-2	CASSQDITANYGYTF	TGTGCCAGCAGCCAAGATATTACAGCTAACTATGGCTACACCTTC
-	once	TRBV9	TRBJ2-3	CASSRTDTQYF	TGTGCCAGCAGCCGTACAGATACGCAGTATTTT
TRBD2	-	TRBV4-2	TRBJ2-5	CASSQGERGGSETQYF	TGTGCCAGCAGCCAAGGCGAGCGGGGGGGTTCAGAGACCCAGTACTTC
-	few	TRBV4-3	TRBJ1-4	CASSQDERGGEEKLFF	TGCGCCAGCAGCCAAGATGAGCGTGGGGGCGAGGAAAAACTGTTTTTT
TRBD2	-	TRBV7-2	TRBJ2-7	CASSLRGGEQYF	TGTGCCAGCAGCCTCCGGGGGGGAGAGCAGTACTTC
TRBD1	-	TRBV30	TRBJ2-7	CAWSSGQGKYEQYF	TGTGCCTGGAGTTCGGGACAGGGAAAATACGAGCAGTACTTC
TRBD1	-	TRBV7-2	TRBJ1-1	CASSFRQGYTEAFF	TGTGCCAGCAGCTTCAGACAGGGCTACACTGAAGCTTTCTTT
-	-	TRBV30	TRBJ2-3	CAWSTVRDTQYF	TGTGCCTGGAGTACGGTGCGGGATACGCAGTATTTT
TRBD2	-	TRBV2	TRBJ2-7	CASIGLSGGRSYEQYF	TGTGCCAGCATTGGCCTTAGCGGGGGGCGATCCTACGAGCAGTACTTC
TRBD1	-	TRBV5-1	TRBJ2-3	CASSLSTGGTDTQYF	TGCGCCAGCAGCTTATCGACAGGGGGCACAGATACGCAGTATTTT
TRBD1	-	TRBV5-4	TRBJ1-4	CASSPDRTHEKLFF	TGTGCCAGCAGCCCGGACAGGACTCATGAAAAACTGTTTTTT
TRBD1	-	TRBV5-4	TRBJ1-2	CASSWTGTDGYTF	TGTGCCAGCAGCTGGACCGGGACAGATGGCTACACCTTC
-	-	TRBV19	TRBJ2-3	CASSIDRVSTDTQYF	TGTGCCAGTAGTATTGACAGAGTTAGCACAGATACGCAGTATTTT
TRBD1	-	TRBV27	TRBJ1-1	CASSPRTGTTEAFF	TGTGCCAGCAGTCCCCGGACAGGTACTACTGAAGCTTTCTTT
-	-	TRBV2	TRBJ2-2	CASGGAGGYTGELFF	TGTGCCAGCGGAGGGGCAGGGGGGTACACCGGGGAGCTGTTTTTT
TRBD1	-	TRBV18	TRBJ2-3	CASSTGGQGLDTQYF	TGTGCCAGCTCAACAGGAGGACAGGGGTTAGATACGCAGTATTTT
TRBD1	-	TRBV9	TRBJ1-2	CASSPQGGGNYGYTF	TGTGCCAGCAGCCCCCAGGGGGGAGGTAACTATGGCTACACCTTC
TRBD1	once	TRBV23-1	TRBJ1-2	CASSQCDDRGLGYGYTF	TGCGCCAGCAGTCAATGTGATGACAGGGGGCTGGGCTATGGCTACACCTTC
TRBD2	-	TRBV7-2	TRBJ2-1	CASSRGGGYNEQFF	TGTGCCAGCAGCCGGGGGGGAGGCTACAATGAGCAGTTCTTC
TRBD2	-	TRBV5-4	TRBJ2-1	CASSLVTASGGLPNEQFF	TGTGCCAGCAGCTTGGTCACGGCTAGCGGGGGTTTACCCAATGAGCAGTTCTTC